A single sample is the source of the 30 T cell receptor beta chains below, sequenced in a study of cytomegalovirus exposure and HLA in healthy donors. This PCR relied on a set of 60 Vbeta primers and 13 Jbeta primers. Sequencing used immunoSEQ multiplex PCR; TCRdb keeps in-frame clones, though not all of them. The sample includes 150,000 to 200,000 clones, more than 75% of them seen just once. Sequenced input: PBMCs. The receptors come from a woman aged 50 to 60 in good health and CMV-seropositive.

The chain is built from TRBV19 and TRBJ1-1, with D possibly TRBD1 on 6 matching bases. The CDR3 sequence is 15 residues long. Trimming removed 7 bases at V and 1 base at J, with 16 bases between. Germline values: CDR1 LNHDA, CDR2 SQIVND (reference sequence). The CDR3 nucleotides read TGTGCCAGTACTTTGGGGGCGCTGGGGAACACTGAAGCTTTCTTT. Protein sequence: CASTLGALGNTEAFF.

Turning to this clone: The limits of the CDR3 on the DNA are not certain, so only TCRdb's listed CDR3 is given. This chain links TRBV15 with TRBJ2-7; TRBD1 is the table's D call and was not checked against the DNA. The CDR3 is 14 residues long, counting both termini. CDR1 is LNHNV, CDR2 YYDKDF, per germline (reference sequence). CDR3 loop: CATSILDRDREQYF.

V is TRBV28 and J is TRBJ2-1; TRBD1 is a possible D gene (5 bases). V gave up 4 bases and J gave up 9 bases, with 7 bases separating them. There are 11 residues in the CDR3. Per the germline V gene, CDR1 is MDHEN and CDR2 is SYDVKM. CDR3 in amino acids: CASSWGFEQFF. DNA for the CDR3: TGTGCCAGCAGTTGGGGCTTTGAGCAGTTCTTC.

The chain joins TRBV6-1 to TRBJ2-1; 7 nucleotides align to TRBD2. V was clipped by 6 bases and J by 4 bases; unmatched bases: 9. The CDR3 length is 15 residues. Germline CDR1 reads MNHNS; CDR2 reads SASEGT. The CDR3 reads CASSATSSPYNEQFF. CDR3 coding DNA: TGTGCCAGCAGCGCGACTAGCTCACCTTACAATGAGCAGTTCTTC.

The chain has TRBV14 and TRBJ2-1; 8 bases fit TRBD1. J gave up 4 bases and V 5 bases, and 13 bases lay outside the gene matches. From germline, CDR1 is SGHDN and CDR2 FVKESK. The CDR3 length is 17 residues. CDR3 amino acids: CASSLSQGAWGYNEQFF. In DNA form, the CDR3 reads TGTGCCAGCAGCTTATCCCAGGGGGCGTGGGGGTACAATGAGCAGTTCTTC. The full variable domain, in which reference TRBV14 and TRBJ2-1 provide the parts outside the CDR3, is EAGVTQFPSHSVIEKGQTVTLRCDPISGHDNLYWYRRVMGKEIKFLLHFVKESKQDESGMPNNRFLAERTGGTYSTLKVQPAELEDSGVYFCASSLSQGAWGYNEQFFGPGTRLTVL.

The V call is TRBV19, the J call TRBJ2-3; 11 bases map to TRBD2. V trimming: 1 base; J trimming: 0 bases; junction bases outside the gene matches: 0. Germline V gives CDR1 LNHDA, CDR2 SQIVND (reference sequence). CDR3 length: 16 amino acids. In DNA form, the CDR3 reads TGTGCCAGTAGTATAGCTAGCGGGAGGAGCACAGATACGCAGTATTTT. This encodes CASSIASGRSTDTQYF.

The sample holds a few counts of this clone. The chain combines TRBV25-1 with TRBJ1-6; no definite D call. V was pared by 3 bases and J by 7 bases, with 10 bases between. CDR1 is MGHDK, CDR2 SYGVNS, per germline. The CDR3 length is 14 residues. CDR3 amino acids: CASSDTTVNSPLHF. The CDR3 nucleotides read TGTGCCAGCAGTGATACCACGGTCAATTCACCCCTCCACTTT.

The chain is built from TRBV5-1 and TRBJ2-3, with 8 bases identical to TRBD2. J lost 6 bases, V lost 6 bases, and 12 bases had no gene match. This CDR3 region has 15 residues. The germline CDR1 and CDR2 sequences are SGHRS and YFSETQ. The DNA for the CDR3 is TGCGCCAGCAAACTAGCGGAAAAGCCCCGCGATACGCAGTATTTT. It yields the protein CASKLAEKPRDTQYF.

The J gene is TRBJ1-1, the V gene TRBV5-3; a weak D match, TRBD1 (5 bases). TRBV5-3 is known as an ORF, though its function is uncertain. The CDR3 loop spans 15 amino acids. V was cut by 4 bases and J by 3 bases, with 16 bases left in between. In DNA, the CDR3 is TGTGCCAGAAGCCCCAGTTGGGGGGGGGACACTGAAGCTTTCTTT. Translating gives CARSPSWGGDTEAFF.

The chain combines TRBV19 with TRBJ2-1, with 7 bases matching TRBD1. The junction had 9 bases not matched to a gene; V was cut back by 10 bases and J by 3 bases. The CDR3 has 14 amino acids. Germline-derived CDR1 and CDR2 are LNHDA and SQIVND (reference sequence). This chain's CDR3 is CATSRGLVYNEQFF. The CDR3 nucleotides read TGTGCCACGTCAAGGGGGCTGGTCTACAATGAGCAGTTCTTC.

The chain uses TRBV7-8 and TRBJ2-2; a weak D match, TRBD1 (5 bases). V was clipped by 1 base and J by 3 bases, with 9 bases between them. Germline values: CDR1 SGHVS, CDR2 FQNEAQ. CDR3 length equals 15 residues. The CDR3, as DNA: TGTGCCAGCAGCTTAGTATGGGGCGACACCGGGGAGCTGTTTTTT. It encodes CASSLVWGDTGELFF. The whole variable domain, remainder taken from reference TRBV7-8 and TRBJ2-2, is GAGVSQSPRYKVAKRGQDVALRCDPISGHVSLFWYQQALGQGPEFLTYFQNEAQLDKSGLPSDRFFAERPEGSVSTLKIQRTQQEDSAVYLCASSLVWGDTGELFFGEGSRLTVL.

The rearrangement uses TRBV4-3 and TRBJ1-2, with TRBD1 as a possible D gene (5 bases). Trimming left V 1 base short and J 4 bases short, with 13 bases between. There are 15 residues in the CDR3. In germline, CDR1 is LGHNA, CDR2 YSLEER. The CDR3 DNA sequence: TGCGCCAGCAGCCAAGGCCAAGGGGCGACCTATGGCTACACCTTC. Encoded protein: CASSQGQGATYGYTF.

This clone was detected only once. The V call is TRBV2, the J call TRBJ1-6, with 11 bases aligning to TRBD1. Germline V lookup: CDR1 SNHLY, CDR2 FYNNEI. The CDR3 length is 16 residues. Trimming removed 7 bases from V and 6 bases from J; junction bases left unmatched: 8. CDR3 region: CASITGQGASNSPLHF. DNA of the CDR3: TGTGCCAGCATTACCGGACAGGGGGCTTCTAATTCACCCCTCCACTTT.

This clone was seen once. The rearrangement joins TRBV20-1 to TRBJ2-5; unclear D gene. CDR1 is DFQATT and CDR2 is SNEGSKA in the germline V gene (reference sequence). V was clipped by 4 bases and J by 4 bases, with 7 bases between them. The CDR3 has 11 amino acids. The CDR3 nucleotides read TGCAGTGCTAAGCAGGTAGAGACCCAGTACTTC. This sequence encodes CSAKQVETQYF.

This clone was counted a few times. The J gene is TRBJ2-3, the V gene TRBV19, with 13 nucleotides matching TRBD2. Germline values: CDR1 LNHDA, CDR2 SQIVND (reference sequence). The CDR3 contains 16 residues. After removal of 4 bases from V and 2 bases from J, the junction contained 3 bases not matched to a gene. CDR3 sequence (DNA): TGTGCCAGTAGTAAGACTAGCGGGGGGATCACAGATACGCAGTATTTT. Translation gives CASSKTSGGITDTQYF.

The V gene is TRBV5-1, the J gene TRBJ2-5; TRBD2 matches 7 bases. V was pared by 3 bases and J by 4 bases, with 12 bases of the junction left unmatched. The CDR3 sequence is 16 residues long. CDR1 and CDR2 (germline): SGHRS, YFSETQ. The CDR3 nucleotides read TGCGCCAGCAGCTCGGGGGGAGACGGCGAGTTAGAGACCCAGTACTTC. Encoded protein: CASSSGGDGELETQYF.

The rearrangement uses TRBV4-1 and TRBJ1-4; D perhaps matches TRBD1 (6 bases). The V end lost 1 base, the J end lost 11 bases, and 17 bases lay between the germline ends. Germline CDR1 MGHRA, CDR2 YSYEKL. The CDR3 is made up of 15 amino acids. This CDR3 is CASSQGHGLDRKLFF. CDR3 in DNA: TGCGCCAGCAGCCAAGGACACGGTCTTGACAGGAAACTGTTTTTT.

The rearrangement uses TRBV29-1 and TRBJ2-7; unclear D gene. V shed 4 bases and J shed 4 bases, with 14 bases lying between them. Germline lookup yields CDR1 SQVTM and CDR2 ANQGSEA. This CDR3 is built from 13 residues. CDR3 protein: CSVVISWAYEQYF. In DNA, the CDR3 is TGCAGCGTTGTCATTTCCTGGGCTTACGAGCAGTACTTC.

The chain couples TRBV18 to TRBJ2-3; 7 positions agree with TRBD2. CDR3 size: 17 residues. V gave up 2 bases and J gave up 7 bases; unmatched junction bases: 15. The germline V gene encodes CDR1 KGHSH and CDR2 LQKENI. The CDR3 bases are TGTGCCAGCTCACCATCGTCATCGGGGGGATACCAAAATACGCAGTATTTT. Translated, it gives CASSPSSSGGYQNTQYF. The full variable domain, with the rest looked up from reference TRBV18 and TRBJ2-3, is NAGVMQNPRHLVRRRGQEARLRCSPMKGHSHVYWYRQLPEEGLKFMVYLQKENIIDESGMPKERFSAEFPKEGPSILRIQQVVRGDSAAYFCASSPSSSGGYQNTQYFGPGTRLTVL.

This chain connects TRBV13 to TRBJ2-7, with D possibly TRBD1 on 6 matching bases. This CDR3 contains 14 residues. Germline V gene lookup returns CDR1 PRHDT and CDR2 FYEKMQ (reference sequence). V was pared by 5 bases and J by 2 bases, with 13 bases between. CDR3 nucleotides: TGTGCCAGCAGCACACACAGGGCTGCCTACGAGCAGTACTTC. Its translation is CASSTHRAAYEQYF.

The chain couples TRBV18 to TRBJ2-2, with TRBD2 identical over 8 bases. Trimming took 5 bases from V and 0 from J; bases not matched to a gene: 5. The CDR3 spans 16 residues. Germline V gene lookup returns CDR1 KGHSH and CDR2 LQKENI. The CDR3 loop reads CASSTTSVANTGELFF. The CDR3 coding sequence is TGTGCCAGCTCAACGACTAGCGTTGCGAACACCGGGGAGCTGTTTTTT.

This sequence joins TRBV7-3 and TRBJ2-5; the D gene is possibly TRBD2 (6 bases). The CDR3 totals 16 residues. V was cut by 3 bases and J by 2 bases, with 16 bases left in between. Germline-derived CDR1 and CDR2 are SGHTA and FQGTGA. CDR3 residues: CASSFGSGRGQETQYF. CDR3 DNA sequence: TGTGCCAGCAGCTTTGGGTCGGGCCGGGGGCAAGAGACCCAGTACTTC.

The chain joins TRBV5-1 to TRBJ2-6, with D uncertain. From germline, CDR1 is SGHRS and CDR2 YFSETQ. The CDR3 covers 16 residues. The V end was cut by 0 bases, the J end by 0 bases, with 7 bases between. The CDR3 DNA reads TGCGCCAGCAGCTTGGGAGAGAGCTCTGGGGCCAACGTCCTGACTTTC. Its protein is CASSLGESSGANVLTF.

This chain joins TRBV7-2 and TRBJ2-7; the match to TRBD2 covers 8 bases. With V trimmed by 8 bases and J by 2 bases, 8 bases remained unmatched. Germline V gene sequence: CDR1 SGHTA, CDR2 FQGNSA. The CDR3 extends over 14 amino acids. CDR3 bases: TGTGCCAGCTCAAGCGGGGGACCTCCCTACGAGCAGTACTTC. It encodes CASSSGGPPYEQYF.

This clone has just one count. The rearrangement links TRBV9 to TRBJ1-1; D remains ambiguous. Per germline, CDR1 SGDLS and CDR2 YYNGEE. V lost 0 bases and J 4 bases, leaving 10 bases between the germline ends. The CDR3 has 14 amino acids. The CDR3 nucleotides are TGTGCCAGCAGCGTAGAGGGCGGGAGCACTGAAGCTTTCTTT. Protein product: CASSVEGGSTEAFF. The variable domain in full, completed from reference TRBV9 and TRBJ1-1, reads DSGVTQTPKHLITATGQRVTLRCSPRSGDLSVYWYQQSLDQGLQFLIQYYNGEERAKGNILERFSAQQFPDLHSELNLSSLELGDSALYFCASSVEGGSTEAFFGQGTRLTVV.

This rearrangement joins TRBV11-2 to TRBJ2-3; perhaps TRBD2 as D (6 bases). The length of the CDR3 is 12 residues. The ends were cut back, 5 bases at V and 8 bases at J, with 11 bases in the middle. Germline CDR1 and CDR2: SGHAT and FQNNGV. The CDR3 loop is CASSPVGGTQYF. CDR3 bases: TGTGCCAGCAGCCCCGTGGGGGGTACGCAGTATTTT.

The V call is TRBV18, the J call TRBJ2-2; possibly TRBD1 for D (6 bases). From germline, CDR1 is KGHSH and CDR2 LQKENI. With 3 bases removed from V and 6 bases from J, the gap between germline ends came to 8 bases. The CDR3 consists of 13 residues. The CDR3: CASSPRGSGELFF. The CDR3, as DNA: TGTGCCAGCTCACCCAGGGGTTCCGGGGAGCTGTTTTTT.

This chain connects TRBV28 to TRBJ2-7, with D possibly matching TRBD1 (5 bases). CDR3 size: 15 residues. The germline V and J ends were trimmed by 3 bases and 3 bases, with 15 bases remaining between them. From germline, CDR1 is MDHEN and CDR2 SYDVKM. The CDR3 nucleotides are TGTGCCAGCAGTTTGTCTCCCAGGGCTAGCTACGAGCAGTACTTC. This gives the protein CASSLSPRASYEQYF. Looking up the rest from reference TRBV28 and TRBJ2-7 gives the full variable domain: DVKVTQSSRYLVKRTGEKVFLECVQDMDHENMFWYRQDPGLGLRLIYFSYDVKMKEKGDIPEGYSVSREKKERFSLILESASTNQTSMYLCASSLSPRASYEQYFGPGTRLTVT.

The rearrangement uses TRBV19 and TRBJ1-2; D perhaps matches TRBD1 (5 bases). V lost 6 bases, J lost 8 bases, and 16 bases lay in between. Looked up from germline, CDR1 is LNHDA and CDR2 is SQIVND (reference sequence). This CDR3 comprises 13 residues. CDR3: CASRSGTPRGYTF. CDR3 in DNA: TGTGCCAGTAGATCCGGGACTCCACGGGGCTACACCTTC.

The chain's CDR3 is CATSRLFEQYF. CDR3 nucleotides: TGTGCCACCAGCAGACTTTTCGAGCAGTACTTC. This chain links TRBV15 with TRBJ2-7; D unresolved. Germline loops: CDR1 LNHNV, CDR2 YYDKDF (reference sequence). Between the trimmed V and J ends, which lost 2 bases and 6 bases, there was a span of 5 bases. This CDR3 region has 11 residues. Full variable domain (missing parts from reference TRBV15 and TRBJ2-7): DAMVIQNPRYQVTQFGKPVTLSCSQTLNHNVMYWYQQKSSQAPKLLFHYYDKDFNNEADTPDNFQSRRPNTSFCFLDIRSPGLGDTAMYLCATSRLFEQYFGPGTRLTVT.